This TCR beta chain was documented in a study of cytomegalovirus exposure and HLA in healthy donors (dated by TCRdb to 2017 to 2019). Study-wide context: According to an earlier analysis of several hundred of the donors, 200 million or so T cells yielded 117 million unique TCR beta sequences and 276 Gb of sequence data. An early release that covered roughly 600 HLA-typed donors contained about 300 gigabases of sequencing data and around 80 million unique TCR sequences. Among the roughly 400 genotyped donors, approximately 82% belonged to the genetic ancestry cluster associated with self-reported Caucasian donors. The study was designed to test whether signatures of past pathogen exposure could be identified by cataloging public T cell receptors. The study used immunosequencing to profile the T cell repertoires of under 700 subjects and linked those repertoires to cytomegalovirus serostatus. In addition to the first cohort of around 670 subjects, a separate validation cohort of about 120 different subjects was used. The study combined high-throughput TCR immunosequencing, statistical association of individual TCRs with disease status, and machine learning to predict cytomegalovirus infection status. To study patterns of TCR occurrence, a later analysis re-analyzed previously published TCR beta repertoires from under 750 donors and added high-resolution HLA genotyping. Rather than using new phenotypic data, the later analysis identified candidate immune exposures from TCR beta sequences and from how often those sequences occurred across donors. An earlier analysis of 587 of the donors used high-throughput TCR beta sequencing to judge whether each TCR beta V gene segment behaved as functional or pseudogenic. Donor age, sex, ethnicity and CMV serostatus were compiled alongside the repertoire data. A later genetic analysis took genome-wide SNP genotypes for about three fifths of the 666 donors and used that subset as a discovery cohort. Every discovery cohort repertoire had been produced on one sequencing platform. Class I and class II HLA loci were covered by the typing at four-digit resolution. Typing coverage differed by locus: A, B, C, DRB1 and DQB1 were typed in roughly 629-630 donors, DQA1 in roughly 500, DPA1 in 600 to 610, and DPB1 in 472. About 5 DR-DQ haplotypes were handled as single units for association and clustering, since linkage in the cohort was strong. Among around 400 genotyped donors of the cohort, an average of about 240,000 unique TCR beta nucleotide sequences were sequenced per donor, approximately 20% of them non-productive.

General study outcomes and caveats: A further reported finding was that TCR beta sequences accurately predicted the HLA-A and HLA-B alleles for most subjects in the first cohort. Broadly in line with IMGT annotations, most TCR beta V segments showed up in productive rearrangements about 87% or about 30% of the time in an earlier analysis of roughly 590 of the donors. Only TCR beta chains were sequenced in this cohort, and the absence of alpha or paired-chain data limited detectable features. Across donors, most TCR sequences were observed very rarely, whereas some public TCRs were present in many individuals. An association between a missense DCLRE1C variant and V-gene and J-gene trimming of TCR beta chains was found in a later genetic analysis and replicated in an independent cohort. Some IMGT-functional V segments, including TRBV6-2 and TRBV6-3, could not be distinguished by the 87-base-pair reads and were therefore excluded. The authors suggested that the approach could potentially be extended to other disease states and immunological phenotypes. A later analysis reported that several top co-occurrence clusters appeared linked to parvovirus B19, influenza, CMV and Epstein-Barr virus. In both the original and validation cohorts, the classifier was reported to diagnose cytomegalovirus status with high specificity and sensitivity. In a later analysis, the rate of TCR association differed among HLA loci, with DRB1 alleles having the most associated TCRs and HLA-C alleles having the fewest. At a false discovery rate of 0.05, a later analysis linked about 17,000 TCR beta sequences to specific HLA alleles. The study listed approximately 150 TCR beta chains as associated with cytomegalovirus. Assigning TCR associations to individual alleles was difficult when HLA alleles, especially DR and DQ, strongly co-occurred. Because some donors lacked HLA typing at each locus, the association tests relied only on the typed subset. A later analysis found that most CMV-associated TCR beta chains appeared HLA-restricted, with HLA associations seemingly driven largely by CMV exposure. A later analysis found that HLA-associated TCR beta chains were more clonally expanded and had lower generation probabilities than equally common non-associated chains. Three of the identified cytomegalovirus-associated TCR beta chains were confirmed in vitro to be specific for cytomegalovirus antigens. For the cohort, immune exposure information was limited to CMV serostatus. Correlated functional status among segregating V segments might reflect linkage disequilibrium, but an unknown experimental factor could not be ruled out. The sequencing pipeline was judged likely to have produced a cluster of highly shared sequence variants as a technical artifact. Compared with the 666-donor mean, donors in an Asian-associated ancestry cluster had fewer N-insertions in productive TCRs, according to a later genetic analysis. Because counts were too low, about 18 rarely observed V segments, including chromosome 9 orphons, were excluded from the earlier analysis of 587 of the donors. Roughly uniform sequencing depth across donors was assumed in presence/absence analyses, although this assumption may not hold.

Via the germline V gene, CDR1 is ENHRY and CDR2 SYGVKD. The CDR3 covers 14 residues, taking in both the cysteine and the phenylalanine. Only the CDR3 part of the read is kept: 42 bases, read in frame from the first base. V and J lose 4 bases and 7 bases, and a span of 16 bases separates them. As regards this clone: The clone's antigen remains unknown. Per-base quality was not reported, and no clone a single base away is much larger than it.

The cohort comprised several hundred healthy bone marrow donors. At the time of sampling, every cohort member was nominally healthy, though immune exposures that went unrecorded were likely present. The donor was CMV seropositive and belonged to the group of 250 to 300 seropositive cohort members. A peripheral blood sample was provided by each donor, and peripheral blood mononuclear cells were used for TCR beta sequencing. Genomic DNA was extracted from the blood cell samples with the Qiagen DNeasy Blood Extraction Kit. Receptor amplification or capture employed the immunoSEQ multiplex PCR assay. The multiplex PCR relied on a mix of 60 forward primers for TCR Vbeta segments and 13 reverse primers for TCR Jbeta segments. Amplification of the CDR3 region of rearranged TCR beta genes was performed with a multiplex PCR assay on genomic DNA. The Illumina HiSeq System was used to sequence the amplified TCR beta libraries as 87-base-pair reads. Per the source publication's procedure: In a later analysis, some 80 million unique TCR beta chains were counted across the roughly 610 repertoires, and roughly 10 million of these chains were shared by at least two donors. Raw reads were error-corrected and collapsed into unique sequences by a nearest-neighbor algorithm in which closely related sequences were merged to remove PCR and sequencing errors. V, D and J gene segments were assigned by aligning CDR3 sequences to IMGT reference sequences. For a sequence to be retained, at least a six-nucleotide match to both a V gene segment and a J gene segment was required. A rearrangement counted as productive if the CDR3 had no stop codons and remained in frame with V and J, and every other rearrangement counted as non-productive. Following IMGT convention, CDR3 was defined as the stretch from the second conserved V-encoded cysteine up to the conserved J-encoded phenylalanine. The earlier analysis of some 600 of the donors excluded sequences that lacked an unambiguous match to a single V gene segment. An earlier analysis of some 500 of the donors classified V segments as functional when productive rearrangements were above 56.7% and as segregating when the standard deviation between donors was above 5%. A statistical classification framework was built for diagnosing cytomegalovirus status from the catalog of TCR beta chain sequences. In a later analysis, TCR nucleotide sequences were compared against IMGT/GENE-DB human TR gene sequences so that V and J genes could be assigned. In a later analysis, CDR3 sequences and most-parsimonious VDJ recombination scenarios were assigned using the TCRdist pipeline. A later analysis defined each TCR beta chain by its CDR3 amino acid sequence plus V-gene family, and excluded reads lacking a unique V-gene family. As a way to deal with suspected cross-contamination and a sequencing artifact, a later analysis dropped 450 to 700 nucleotide sequences that were highly shared and had low generation probability. A later analysis calculated a clonal expansion index for each public chain from normalized within-repertoire ranks of inferred template counts. In a later analysis, generation probabilities were computed using a VDJ recombination model fitted to out-of-frame rearrangements, and the results were checked against IGoR. Hypergeometric tests were used in a later analysis to score TCR-TCR, TCR-HLA and TCR-CMV co-occurrence, with a repertoire-size bias correction applied to the TCR pairs. False discovery rates were estimated in a later analysis by permuting HLA or CMV assignments 20 times. In a later analysis, co-occurring TCRs were grouped using DBSCAN, and TCRdist sequence similarity was added for clustering within HLA-allele-positive subsets. Repertoires with fewer than 30,000 or more than 120,000 public chains, plus five repertoires with anomalous nucleotide sharing, were excluded from co-occurrence clustering. TCRdb retrieved this table from immuneACCESS and kept in-frame rearrangements only. Not all clones are present; in checked studies, unresolved V genes account for under half, and no reason is known for the remainder. Clone size and V and J calls were adopted from that table, with D and trimming inferred from the DNA. The sample data list 150,000 or so clones, and less than 85% of these were observed just once. Approximately 2.3% of the sample goes to the ten largest clones.

This sequence was found in a woman aged 55-70 years in good health and CMV-seropositive. Sequenced material: PBMCs. The receptor chain draws on TRBV10-3 and TRBJ1-2, with no reliable assignment of the D segment. The DNA reads TGTGCCATCAGTGGCGCGCGTCGAAGCTCTGGCTACACCTTC. It translates as CAISGARRSSGYTF.